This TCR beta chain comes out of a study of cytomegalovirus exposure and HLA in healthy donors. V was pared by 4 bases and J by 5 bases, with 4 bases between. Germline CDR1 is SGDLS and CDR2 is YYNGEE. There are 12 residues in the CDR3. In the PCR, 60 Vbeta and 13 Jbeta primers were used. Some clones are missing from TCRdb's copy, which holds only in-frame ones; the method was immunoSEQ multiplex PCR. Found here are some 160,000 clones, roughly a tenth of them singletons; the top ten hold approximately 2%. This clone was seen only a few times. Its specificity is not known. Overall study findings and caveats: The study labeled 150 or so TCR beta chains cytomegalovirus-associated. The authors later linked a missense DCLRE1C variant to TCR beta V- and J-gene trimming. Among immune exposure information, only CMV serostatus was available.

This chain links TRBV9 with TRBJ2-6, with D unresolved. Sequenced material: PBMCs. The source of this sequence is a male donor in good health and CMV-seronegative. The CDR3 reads CASSPRANVLTF. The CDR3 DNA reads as TGTGCCAGCAGCCCTCGGGCCAACGTCCTGACTTTC.